This record concerns one T cell receptor beta chain sequence. The data were obtained in a study of blood T cell repertoires in COVID-19. Study in general: Specimens from acute and convalescent COVID-19 originated in the United States, Italy and Spain. In each case, the material was cDNA or gDNA derived from T cells, B-cell-depleted T cells, or PBMCs.

How the authors handled the data: Amplifying reference gene primers gave estimates of nucleated cell counts. TCRdb's copy holds only in-frame clones and misses some; the assay was immunoSEQ multiplex PCR. V, J and clone size are those of that table, while D and trimming were read from the DNA. The sample shows approximately 44,000 clones, approximately 79% of them seen only once. V shed 9 bases, J shed 5 bases, and the junction held 10 bases outside the gene matches. The V gene's germline CDR1 is SGHTA and CDR2 FQGNSA. CDR3 length: 16 amino acids. V and J are TRBV7-2 and TRBJ2-3; 14 bases fit TRBD2. What was sequenced was peripheral blood. The sequence derives from a woman aged 80 or over with acute or convalescent COVID-19. The CDR3 DNA reads TGTGCCAGTGGTCCGGGACTAGCGGGAGTAGGAGATACGCAGTATTTT. Translating it yields CASGPGLAGVGDTQYF.